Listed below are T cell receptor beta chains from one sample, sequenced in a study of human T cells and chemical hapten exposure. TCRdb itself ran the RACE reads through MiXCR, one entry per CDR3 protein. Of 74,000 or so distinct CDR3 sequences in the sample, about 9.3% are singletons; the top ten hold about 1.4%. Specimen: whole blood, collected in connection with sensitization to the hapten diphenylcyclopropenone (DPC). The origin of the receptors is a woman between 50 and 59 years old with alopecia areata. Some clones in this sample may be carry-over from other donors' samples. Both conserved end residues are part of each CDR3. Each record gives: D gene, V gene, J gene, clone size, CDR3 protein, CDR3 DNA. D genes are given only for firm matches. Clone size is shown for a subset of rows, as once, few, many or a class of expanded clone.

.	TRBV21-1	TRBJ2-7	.	CASSNDVPYEQYF	TGTGCCAGCAGCAACGACGTACCCTACGAGCAGTACTTC
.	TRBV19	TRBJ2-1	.	CASSFTASSYNEQFF	TGTGCCAGTAGTTTCACGGCAAGCTCCTACAATGAGCAGTTCTTC
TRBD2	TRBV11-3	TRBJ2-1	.	CASSPRGIAGKNEQFF	TGTGCCAGCAGCCCTAGGGGGATAGCGGGGAAGAATGAGCAGTTCTTC
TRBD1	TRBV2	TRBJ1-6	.	CASSEAHRGNSPLHF	TGTGCCAGCAGTGAAGCTCACAGGGGGAATTCACCCCTCCACTTT
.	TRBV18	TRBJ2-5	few	CASSPGQFLRRSTEETQYF	TGTGCCAGCTCACCTGGGCAATTTCTGAGAAGGAGCACGGAGGAGACCCAGTACTTC
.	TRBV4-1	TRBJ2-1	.	CASSQGTHSNEQFF	TGCGCCAGCAGCCAGGGGACACACTCCAATGAGCAGTTCTTC
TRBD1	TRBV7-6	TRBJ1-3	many	CASSPNSGTGSSGNTIYF	TGTGCCAGCAGCCCAAATTCCGGGACAGGAAGCTCTGGAAACACCATATATTTT
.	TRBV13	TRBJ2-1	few	CASRPRGSFNEQFF	TGTGCCAGCAGGCCCCGGGGTAGCTTCAATGAGCAGTTCTTC
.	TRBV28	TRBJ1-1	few	CAISGHTEAFF	TGTGCCATCTCGGGCCACACTGAAGCTTTCTTT
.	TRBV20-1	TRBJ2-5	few	CSASNTGVRETQYF	TGCAGTGCTAGTAATACGGGAGTCCGCGAGACCCAGTACTTC
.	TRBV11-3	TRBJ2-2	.	CASSSPGSPNTGELFF	TGTGCCAGCAGCTCGCCGGGCTCACCCAACACCGGGGAGCTGTTTTTT
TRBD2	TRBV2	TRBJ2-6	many	CASNQRGFNVLTF	TGTGCCAGCAACCAGCGGGGTTTCAACGTCCTGACTTTC
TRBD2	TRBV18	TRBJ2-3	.	CASSPGAGVETQYF	TGTGCCAGCTCACCGGGAGCGGGAGTGGAGACGCAGTATTTT
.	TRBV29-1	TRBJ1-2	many	CSVLPTGLYGYTF	TGCAGCGTTTTACCAACAGGGCTCTATGGCTACACCTTC
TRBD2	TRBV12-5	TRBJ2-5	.	CASGSQGRGLAYQETQYF	TGTGCTAGTGGTTCGCAGGGAAGAGGACTAGCGTATCAAGAGACCCAGTACTTC
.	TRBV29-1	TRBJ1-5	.	CSAREDGSNQPQHF	TGCAGCGCCCGGGAGGACGGCAGCAATCAGCCCCAGCATTTT
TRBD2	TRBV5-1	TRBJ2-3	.	CASSLARTSGSGTDTQYF	TGCGCCAGCAGCTTGGCAAGGACTAGCGGGAGTGGTACAGATACGCAGTATTTT
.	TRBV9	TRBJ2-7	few	CASSVDTGKYEQYF	TGTGCCAGCAGCGTAGATACGGGGAAGTACGAGCAGTACTTC
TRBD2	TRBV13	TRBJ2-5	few	CARVQPGLAVQETQYF	TGTGCCAGGGTACAACCGGGACTAGCGGTTCAAGAGACCCAGTACTTC
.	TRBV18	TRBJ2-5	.	CASSLQGSETQYF	TGTGCCAGCTCACTCCAAGGAAGTGAGACCCAGTACTTC
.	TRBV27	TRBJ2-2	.	CASKFRENTGELFF	TGTGCCAGCAAGTTCAGGGAGAACACCGGGGAGCTGTTTTTT
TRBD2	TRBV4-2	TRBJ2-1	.	CASSQELAGNNEQFF	TGTGCCAGCAGCCAAGAACTAGCGGGGAACAATGAGCAGTTCTTC